This entry features one T cell receptor (beta chain) sequence. The source of the sample is a study of blood T cell repertoires in COVID-19. Resolution of symptoms, clearance, or two negative PCRs was present in recovered Cohort 3 donors. Per the germline V gene, CDR1 is LNHNV and CDR2 is YYDKDF (reference sequence). This CDR3 is 17 amino acids long. V lost 0 bases and J lost 2; bases outside the gene matches: 8. Libraries were prepared by immunoSEQ multiplex PCR; TCRdb keeps only in-frame clonotypes and omits some of them. This table holds about 240,000 clones, approximately 90% found once. The V gene is TRBV15, the J gene TRBJ2-5, with 8 bases that match TRBD2. Sequenced sample: PBMCs or T cells enriched from blood (not recorded which). This receptor was identified in a man aged 40-50 years who had recovered from COVID-19. CDR3 nucleotides: TGTGCCACCAGCAGAGAATGGTCGGGAGGGCAGCAAGAGACCCAGTACTTC. Encoded protein: CATSREWSGGQQETQYF.